The present TCR beta chain was sequenced within a study of T cells in localized non-small cell lung cancer. Regarding the study as a whole: Highest T cell clonality was seen in uninvolved adjacent lung, surpassing that measured in tumor. Analysis by sequencing included only one tumor region, so heterogeneity remains possible. Detection in adjacent lung was observed for a median approximately 53 of the top 100 tumor clones.

TCRdb keeps only in-frame clones here, not all; method: immunoSEQ multiplex PCR. The sample records about 3,300 clones, about 35% being singletons. V was pared by 3 bases and J by 3 bases, with 2 bases between. This CDR3 is 11 amino acids long. Germline V gene lookup returns CDR1 MNHGY and CDR2 SVAAGI. With regard to this clone: Its antigen is undetermined.

The chain joins TRBV6-9 to TRBJ1-1; no clear D gene. The source was lung tumor tissue, collected before any cancer treatment. This receptor was taken from a female donor of 60 years or more with stage I lung adenocarcinoma. In DNA, the CDR3 is TGTGCCAGCAGTTACCACACTGAAGCTTTCTTT. Encoded protein: CASSYHTEAFF.